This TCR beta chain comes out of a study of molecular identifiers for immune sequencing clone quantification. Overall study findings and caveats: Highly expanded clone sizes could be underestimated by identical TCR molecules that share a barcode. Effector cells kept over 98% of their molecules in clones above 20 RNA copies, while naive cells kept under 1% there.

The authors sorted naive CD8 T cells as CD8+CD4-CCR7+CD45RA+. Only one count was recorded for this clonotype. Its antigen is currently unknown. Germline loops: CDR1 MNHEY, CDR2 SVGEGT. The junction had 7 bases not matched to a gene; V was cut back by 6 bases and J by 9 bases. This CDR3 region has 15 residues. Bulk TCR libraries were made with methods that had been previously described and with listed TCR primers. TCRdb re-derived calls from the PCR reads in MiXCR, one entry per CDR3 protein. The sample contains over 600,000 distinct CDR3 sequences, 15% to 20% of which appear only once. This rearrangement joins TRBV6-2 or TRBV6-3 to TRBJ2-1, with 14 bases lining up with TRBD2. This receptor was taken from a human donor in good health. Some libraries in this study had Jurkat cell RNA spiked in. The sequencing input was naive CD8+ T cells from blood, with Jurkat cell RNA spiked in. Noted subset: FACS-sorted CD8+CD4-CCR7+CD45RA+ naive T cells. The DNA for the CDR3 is TGTGCCAGCAGAAGGACTAGCGGGGGGATCAGTGAGCAGTTCTTC. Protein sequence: CASRRTSGGISEQFF.